This entry lists 26 T cell receptor beta chains sequenced from one sample in a study of cytomegalovirus exposure and HLA in healthy donors. In the PCR, 60 Vbeta and 13 Jbeta primers were used. Method: immunoSEQ multiplex PCR; TCRdb's copy keeps in-frame clones and lacks some. The sample has 150,000 to 200,000 clones, roughly four fifths seen once; the top ten hold around 2.4%. The specimen was PBMCs. The receptors come from a woman in her twenties or thirties in good health and CMV-seronegative.

The V call is TRBV19, the J call TRBJ2-7; perhaps TRBD2 as D (6 bases). V was cut by 7 bases and J by 2 bases, with 15 bases left in between. CDR1 and CDR2 (germline): LNHDA, SQIVND (reference sequence). CDR3 length: 14 residues. As DNA, the CDR3 is TGTGCCAGTACGCCGGGGGATACTCCCTACGAGCAGTACTTC. It translates to CASTPGDTPYEQYF. The entire variable domain, with the rest obtained from reference TRBV19 and TRBJ2-7, is as follows: DGGITQSPKYLFRKEGQNVTLSCEQNLNHDAMYWYRQDPGQGLRLIYYSQIVNDFQKGDIAEGYSVSREKKESFPLTVTSAQKNPTAFYLCASTPGDTPYEQYFGPGTRLTVT.

This clone appeared a few times. This sequence joins TRBV5-4 and TRBJ1-1; D unresolved. The CDR3 is 13 amino acids. V was cut by 0 bases and J by 2 bases, with 5 bases left in between. Per the germline V gene, CDR1 is SGHNT and CDR2 is YYREEE (reference sequence). For the CDR3, the DNA is TGTGCCAGCAGCTTGGCACTCAACACTGAAGCTTTCTTT. Translated: CASSLALNTEAFF.

J is TRBJ1-1 and V is TRBV6-1; 9 positions match TRBD1. Per the germline V gene, CDR1 is MNHNS and CDR2 is SASEGT. V dropped 1 base and J dropped 1; count of bases not matched to a gene: 1. This CDR3 is built from 15 residues. The CDR3 nucleotides are TGTGCCAGCAGTGAAGTGGGACAGGGGAACACTGAAGCTTTCTTT. It translates to CASSEVGQGNTEAFF.

This chain uses TRBV9 with TRBJ2-3; 10 nucleotides agree with TRBD2. Germline values: CDR1 SGDLS, CDR2 YYNGEE. Losses at the gene ends were 4 bases for V and 3 bases for J; bases not matched to a gene: 5. There are 15 residues in the CDR3. DNA for the CDR3: TGTGCCAGCAGCCGTACTAGCGGGACAACAGATACGCAGTATTTT. Translating gives CASSRTSGTTDTQYF.

This clone was counted between two and nine times. This rearrangement joins TRBV15 to TRBJ1-5; unclear D gene. Looked up from germline, CDR1 is LNHNV and CDR2 is YYDKDF (reference sequence). Trimming cost V 2 bases and J 3 bases, with 8 bases left between them. This CDR3 has 14 residues. The CDR3 region is CATSRRHPNQPQHF. The CDR3 DNA sequence: TGTGCCACCAGCAGACGACACCCCAATCAGCCCCAGCATTTT.

The chain joins TRBV27 to TRBJ2-2, with TRBD2 identical over 14 bases. Germline V lookup: CDR1 MNHEY, CDR2 SMNVEV (reference sequence). This CDR3 region has 19 residues. The J segment lost 6 bases and the V segment lost 0 bases, leaving 9 bases of the junction unmatched. CDR3 sequence reads: CASSLSTGLAGDVAGELFF. CDR3 sequence (DNA): TGTGCCAGCAGTTTATCAACGGGACTAGCGGGAGATGTGGCCGGGGAGCTGTTTTTT.

The chain employs TRBV9 and TRBJ2-7; tentative D call: TRBD1 (6 bases). In germline, CDR1 is SGDLS, CDR2 YYNGEE. The CDR3 covers 14 residues. V lost 4 bases to trimming and J lost 6 bases, with 17 bases between them. The CDR3, as DNA: TGTGCCAGCAGCACTCCGAGCGTAGGGGGCGAGCAGTACTTC. This sequence encodes CASSTPSVGGEQYF.

V usage is TRBV29-1 and J usage is TRBJ2-4; 8 nucleotides agree with TRBD1. V shed 4 bases, J shed 6 bases, and the junction held 5 bases outside the gene matches. The length of the CDR3 is 13 residues. Looked up from germline, CDR1 is SQVTM and CDR2 is ANQGSEA. CDR3 in amino acids: CSVGQTGGNIQYF. CDR3 in DNA: TGCAGCGTTGGCCAAACAGGGGGAAACATTCAGTACTTC.

J is TRBJ1-1 and V is TRBV19; 7 bases match TRBD1. The CDR3 contains 15 residues. The junction had 9 bases not matched to a gene; V was cut back by 4 bases and J by 4 bases. CDR1 is LNHDA, CDR2 SQIVND, per germline (reference sequence). As DNA, the CDR3 is TGTGCCAGTAGTACTCAGACAGGGAGCGGCACTGAAGCTTTCTTT. Translating gives CASSTQTGSGTEAFF.

This clone was seen a single time. The chain is built from TRBV4-3 and TRBJ2-6, with D possibly TRBD1 on 6 matching bases. Trimming stripped 4 bases from V and 0 bases from J, with 13 bases between. The CDR3 is 17 residues long. Germline V CDR1 and CDR2: LGHNA, YSLEER. CDR3 residues: CASSRTDTYSGANVLTF. The CDR3 region has the DNA TGCGCCAGCAGCCGGACAGACACCTACTCTGGGGCCAACGTCCTGACTTTC.

This chain connects TRBV28 to TRBJ1-6; D ambiguous. Per the germline V gene, CDR1 is MDHEN and CDR2 is SYDVKM. The V and J ends lost 3 bases and 5 bases respectively, with 17 bases between them. The CDR3 contains 17 residues. The CDR3 nucleotides are TGTGCCAGCAGTTTTCTCTCTGCCTCTAAAAATAATTCACCCCTCCACTTT. This encodes CASSFLSASKNNSPLHF.

V and J are TRBV9 and TRBJ2-6; D remains ambiguous. Per the germline V gene, CDR1 is SGDLS and CDR2 is YYNGEE. V was cut by 1 base and J by 6 bases, with 11 bases left in between. The CDR3 sequence is 15 residues long. The CDR3 DNA follows: TGTGCCAGCAGCGTACGAGGAGCCACGGCCAACGTCCTGACTTTC. This gives the protein CASSVRGATANVLTF.

The chain employs TRBV28 and TRBJ2-1; TRBD2 matches 16 bases. The V gene end was trimmed by 6 bases and the J gene end by 0 bases; junction bases not matched to a gene: 8. CDR1 and CDR2 from the germline V gene are MDHEN and SYDVKM. The CDR3 extends over 19 amino acids. The DNA of the CDR3 is TGTGCCAGCAGCCCGGGGGGACTAGCGGGGGGGAGCTCCTACAATGAGCAGTTCTTC. It translates to CASSPGGLAGGSSYNEQFF. The full variable domain, rest sourced from reference TRBV28 and TRBJ2-1, is DVKVTQSSRYLVKRTGEKVFLECVQDMDHENMFWYRQDPGLGLRLIYFSYDVKMKEKGDIPEGYSVSREKKERFSLILESASTNQTSMYLCASSPGGLAGGSSYNEQFFGPGTRLTVL.

The V gene is TRBV5-1, the J gene TRBJ1-2, with D maybe TRBD1 (5 bases). CDR3 size: 15 residues. Germline-derived CDR1 and CDR2 are SGHRS and YFSETQ. V shed 3 bases and J shed 4 bases, with 16 bases lying between them. CDR3 coding DNA: TGCGCCAGCAGCTACCAGGAGGGGCTCCCCTATGGCTACACCTTC. It specifies CASSYQEGLPYGYTF.

This clone was found a few times. The gene calls are TRBV7-8 and TRBJ1-6; no firm D call. Germline CDR1 and CDR2: SGHVS and FQNEAQ. The CDR3 has 14 residues. The V and J ends lost 1 base and 4 bases respectively, with 5 bases between them. CDR3 region: CASSLVEYNSPLHF. In nucleotides, the CDR3 is TGTGCCAGCAGCTTAGTGGAGTATAATTCACCCCTCCACTTT.

The CDR3 is CASSPQRNPLPDTQYF. CDR3 in DNA: TGTGCCAGCAGCCCCCAGCGGAACCCTCTGCCAGATACGCAGTATTTT. The chain uses TRBV7-2 and TRBJ2-3, with D perhaps matching TRBD2 (5 bases). The germline V gene has CDR1 SGHTA and CDR2 FQGNSA. V shed 5 bases and J shed 4 bases, with 19 bases lying between them. This CDR3 has 16 residues.

This clone has only one observation. Here the CDR3 DNA reads TGTGCCAGCAGTACTACAGGATACAATTCACCCCTCCACTTT. Its translation: CASSTTGYNSPLHF. This chain joins TRBV2 and TRBJ1-6; the D gene is possibly TRBD1 (5 bases). CDR3 length: 14 amino acids. Germline-derived CDR1 and CDR2 are SNHLY and FYNNEI. Trimming shortened V by 5 bases and J by 7 bases, and 12 bases separated the two germline ends.

This clone was seen only a few times. The chain combines TRBV19 with TRBJ2-6; tentatively, D is TRBD1 (5 bases). The V and J ends lost 0 bases and 0 bases respectively, with 12 bases between them. CDR3 length: 18 amino acids. Germline CDR1 and CDR2: LNHDA and SQIVND (reference sequence). CDR3: CASSIERTTSSGANVLTF. The CDR3 DNA reads TGTGCCAGTAGTATAGAGAGGACAACCAGCTCTGGGGCCAACGTCCTGACTTTC.

Concerning this clone: The sample holds other DNA sequences that translate to the same CDR3. The chain links TRBV7-2 to TRBJ1-3; D perhaps matches TRBD1 (5 bases). From germline, CDR1 is SGHTA and CDR2 FQGNSA. CDR3 size: 14 residues. Trimming left V 8 bases short and J 4 bases short, with 15 bases between. The CDR3 DNA sequence: TGTGCCAGCCGCGGGGCCTCCTCCGGAAACACCATATATTTT. It encodes CASRGASSGNTIYF.

The rearrangement uses TRBV7-2 and TRBJ2-3; 12 nucleotides line up with TRBD2. There are 16 residues in the CDR3. Trimming removed 1 base from V and 4 bases from J; junction bases left unmatched: 3. Germline loops: CDR1 SGHTA, CDR2 FQGNSA. The DNA for the CDR3 is TGTGCCAGCAGCTTAGAACTAGCGGGGGGCGCAGATACGCAGTATTTT. It is translated as CASSLELAGGADTQYF.

The rearrangement joins TRBV6-5 to TRBJ1-2, with TRBD1 matching over 8 bases. The trim removed 5 bases at V and 7 bases at J, leaving 9 bases unmatched. Germline CDR1 MNHEY, CDR2 SVGAGI. The CDR3 runs 14 residues. The CDR3 protein is CASSPDRGRGGYTF. In DNA, the CDR3 is TGTGCCAGCAGTCCAGACAGGGGAAGGGGTGGCTACACCTTC.

J is TRBJ2-7 and V is TRBV28; the D gene is possibly TRBD1 (5 bases). The CDR3 consists of 13 residues. V lost 6 bases and J 4 bases, leaving 13 bases between the germline ends. From germline, CDR1 is MDHEN and CDR2 SYDVKM. CDR3 coding DNA: TGTGCCAGCAGCCCTGACAGTAGGTACGAGCAGTACTTC. This encodes CASSPDSRYEQYF.

The chain has TRBV7-9 and TRBJ2-7; D ambiguous. Trimming pared 5 bases from V and 2 bases from J, leaving 16 bases between. Germline V gene lookup returns CDR1 SEHNR and CDR2 FQNEAQ (reference sequence). This CDR3 has 15 residues. The CDR3 DNA follows: TGTGCCAGCAGCCGCCCTGTTGGGCCCACCTACGAGCAGTACTTC. This encodes CASSRPVGPTYEQYF.

The chain has TRBV6-1 and TRBJ2-7; tentative D call: TRBD1 (5 bases). Trimming cost V 6 bases and J 2 bases, with 14 bases left between them. CDR3 length: 14 residues. The germline V gene has CDR1 MNHNS and CDR2 SASEGT. The CDR3 nucleotides read TGTGCCAGCAGCGACCGAGGCAGGGCCTACGAGCAGTACTTC. This translates into CASSDRGRAYEQYF.

The count of this clone is one. Other nucleotide sequences from this sample produce the same CDR3. V and J are TRBV19 and TRBJ1-1; D is unresolved. Trimming shortened V by 3 bases and J by 1 base, and 6 bases separated the two germline ends. Germline values: CDR1 LNHDA, CDR2 SQIVND (reference sequence). This CDR3 is 13 amino acids long. The CDR3 DNA reads as TGTGCCAGTAGTATCACGGGGAACACTGAAGCTTTCTTT. This encodes CASSITGNTEAFF.

V gene TRBV21-1 combines with J gene TRBJ1-6; the listed D gene, TRBD1, was not tested against the DNA. TRBV21-1 is marked as a pseudogene. The length of the CDR3 is 14 residues. CDR3 DNA sequence: TGTGCCAGCTCGGACAGGGGGATCGGTTCACCCCTCCACTTT. Protein product: CASSDRGIGSPLHF.